The clone carrying this T cell receptor (beta chain) was seen ten or more times. V lost 7 bases and J lost 2, with 14 bases in between. The germline V gene encodes CDR1 SGHRS and CDR2 YFSETQ. The CDR3 is 14 residues long. The sample originates from a study of T cells after yellow fever vaccination. The study's findings and limits: Though weaker, the secondary response peaked faster, on day 5 versus 15. Vaccine-responding clonotypes were almost all undetectable in sorted memory subsets on day 0. Any FACS-sorted repertoire could hold abundant clonotypes that contaminate it from the bulk population. Overlap between CD4 and CD8 compartments was detected for a small share of clonotypes.

A single record per CDR3 protein comes from TCRdb applying MiXCR to the 5' RACE reads. Here the sample spans roughly 28,000 distinct CDR3 sequences, roughly 4.5% being singletons. The sample was PBMCs, either bulk or a sorted T-cell subset (CD4+, CD8+, memory, or dextramer-sorted; not recorded which), taken on the day of the yellow fever booster vaccination. The receptor's source is a man aged 18 to 30 who received the YFV17D yellow fever vaccine. The rearrangement links TRBV5-1 to TRBJ2-3; the D call may be TRBD1 or TRBD2 (5 bases each). The CDR3, as DNA: TGCGCCAGCGCACGGGACGGATACACAGATACGCAGTATTTT. Amino acid sequence: CASARDGYTDTQYF.